A selection of T cell receptor beta chains follows, all from one sample in a study of T cell repertoires in cytomegalovirus infection. Each CDR3 protein is one row after TCRdb ran MiXCR on the reads. The sample holds almost 500,000 distinct CDR3 sequences; approximately 10% are singletons and the top ten take more than 8.5%. Source material: PBMCs. All receptors come from a human donor in good health (CMV status not recorded). Some clones in this sample may be carry-over from other donors' samples. Each CDR3 is given with its conserved first and last residue. D genes are given only for firm matches. A row's size may be missing; if present it is once, few, many or a size class.

many,TRBJ2-7,TRBV20-1,TRBD2,CSARVIAGAAYEQYF,TGCAGTGCTAGGGTCATAGCGGGAGCGGCCTACGAGCAGTACTTC
many,TRBJ2-5,TRBV6-4,TRBD2,CASRSSSGGCQETQYF,TGTGCCAGCAGGTCATCTAGCGGGGGCTGTCAAGAGACCCAGTACTTC
once,TRBJ2-1,TRBV4-2,TRBD2,CASSQDWLAVYNEQFF,TGTGCCAGCAGCCAAGATTGGCTAGCGGTTTACAATGAGCAGTTCTTC
many,TRBJ2-5,TRBV5-5,.,CASSGTGSETQYF,TGTGCCAGCAGCGGGACTGGGTCAGAGACCCAGTACTTC
.,TRBJ2-7,TRBV7-4,TRBD2,CASSSPPGTSGRAYEQYF,TGTGCCAGCAGCTCCCCGCCAGGGACTAGCGGGAGGGCCTACGAGCAGTACTTC
many,TRBJ2-1,TRBV11-1,.,CASSLGWYNEQFF,TGTGCCAGCAGCTTAGGCTGGTACAATGAGCAGTTCTTC
.,TRBJ1-5,TRBV3-1,TRBD1,CASSSGTGGRQPQHF,TGTGCCAGCAGTTCCGGGACAGGGGGACGTCAGCCCCAGCATTTT
.,TRBJ2-2,TRBV11-2,.,CASSLERNGELFF,TGTGCCAGCAGCTTAGAGAGAAACGGGGAGCTGTTTTTT
many,TRBJ1-1,TRBV7-9,TRBD1,CASSFGQGDTEAFF,TGTGCCAGCAGCTTTGGACAGGGGGACACTGAAGCTTTCTTT
many,TRBJ2-3,TRBV7-2,.,CASSSLAGTATQYF,TGTGCCAGCAGCTCCTTGGCGGGCACCGCTACGCAGTATTTT
many,TRBJ2-5,TRBV7-9,.,CASSLSVLAGETQYF,TGTGCCAGCAGCTTATCGGTCCTAGCTGGCGAGACCCAGTACTTC
many,TRBJ2-1,TRBV6-1,TRBD2,CASKTSNNEQFF,TGTGCCAGCAAGACTAGCAACAATGAGCAGTTCTTC
many,TRBJ2-7,TRBV5-4,.,CASSSAGAADEQYF,TGTGCCAGCAGCTCCGCGGGGGCCGCGGACGAGCAGTACTTC
.,TRBJ2-7,TRBV5-1,TRBD2,CASSLSSGRYEQYF,TGCGCCAGCAGCTTATCCAGCGGGAGGTACGAGCAGTACTTC
few,TRBJ1-1,TRBV15,.,CATSRDMQNTEAFF,TGTGCCACCAGCAGAGATATGCAGAACACTGAAGCTTTCTTT
few,TRBJ2-1,TRBV28,.,CASSGPGVGGGEQFF,TGTGCCAGCAGTGGTCCGGGAGTGGGGGGCGGTGAGCAGTTCTTC
many,TRBJ2-7,TRBV27,.,CARRAAQGYEQYF,TGTGCCAGGAGGGCGGCCCAGGGGTACGAGCAGTACTTC
many,TRBJ2-3,TRBV4-2,.,CASSQGGLSSTDTQYF,TGTGCCAGCAGCCAAGGGGGTTTATCTAGCACAGATACGCAGTATTTT
many,TRBJ1-6,TRBV7-3,.,CASSLNAGNNSPLHF,TGTGCCAGCAGCTTAAACGCAGGGAATAATTCACCCCTCCACTTT
.,TRBJ2-7,TRBV10-1,.,CASSPATGFYEQYF,TGCGCCAGCAGTCCAGCGACAGGCTTCTACGAGCAGTACTTC
many,TRBJ2-1,TRBV28,.,CASRTDSYNEQFF,TGTGCCAGCAGGACTGACAGCTACAATGAGCAGTTCTTC
.,TRBJ2-7,TRBV28,.,CASTLGGGSYEQYF,TGTGCCAGCACCCTAGGGGGGGGGTCCTACGAGCAGTACTTC
many,TRBJ1-4,TRBV12-3/TRBV12-4,TRBD1,CASSLFTGGEKLFF,TGTGCCAGCAGTTTATTTACAGGGGGGGAAAAACTGTTTTTT
few,TRBJ2-1,TRBV2,.,CASSGGHPADEQFF,TGTGCCAGCAGTGGTGGCCACCCCGCCGATGAGCAGTTCTTC
many,TRBJ1-2,TRBV7-2,TRBD1,CASSFDRGQYYGYTF,TGTGCCAGCAGCTTCGACAGGGGGCAGTACTATGGCTACACCTTC
few,TRBJ2-1,TRBV10-2,TRBD2,CASSGSGGAYNEQFF,TGCGCCAGCAGTGGAAGCGGGGGGGCTTACAATGAGCAGTTCTTC
many,TRBJ1-2,TRBV11-2,.,CASSPTSGQNYGYTF,TGTGCCAGCAGCCCCACTTCGGGACAAAACTATGGCTACACCTTC
.,TRBJ2-5,TRBV11-3,TRBD1,CASSLLGTEQETQYF,TGTGCCAGCAGCTTACTCGGGACAGAACAAGAGACCCAGTACTTC
many,TRBJ2-2,TRBV6-5,.,CASSYAEAGELFF,TGTGCCAGCAGTTACGCCGAAGCCGGGGAGCTGTTTTTT
few,TRBJ2-5,TRBV7-6,TRBD1,CASSARDRRYQETQYF,TGTGCCAGCAGCGCCCGGGACAGACGGTACCAAGAGACCCAGTACTTC
many,TRBJ2-7,TRBV19,TRBD2,CASSTAGGLYEQYF,TGTGCCAGTAGTACAGCGGGGGGCTTATACGAGCAGTACTTC
many,TRBJ1-2,TRBV6-2/TRBV6-3,.,CASSYVGGYYGYTF,TGTGCCAGCAGTTACGTCGGGGGTTACTATGGCTACACCTTC
.,TRBJ2-3,TRBV19,TRBD2,CASPSGSRTDTQYF,TGTGCCAGTCCTAGCGGGAGCCGCACAGATACGCAGTATTTT
.,TRBJ2-1,TRBV6-5,.,CASSYTDSSYNEQFF,TGTGCCAGCAGTTACACGGACAGCTCCTACAATGAGCAGTTCTTC
many,TRBJ1-5,TRBV7-9,.,CASSAGLRGRGNQPQHF,TGTGCCAGCAGCGCCGGGCTTCGGGGGAGAGGCAATCAGCCCCAGCATTTT
many,TRBJ1-2,TRBV19,TRBD1,CASSPGQGVGGYTF,TGTGCCAGTAGTCCTGGACAGGGTGTAGGTGGCTACACCTTC
many,TRBJ2-1,TRBV7-3,TRBD2,CASSLGWGGRAASYNEQFF,TGTGCCAGCAGCTTAGGGTGGGGCGGGAGGGCCGCGTCCTACAATGAGCAGTTCTTC
.,TRBJ2-1,TRBV19,.,CASSNPGGGAENEQFF,TGTGCCAGTAGCAACCCCGGTGGGGGGGCGGAGAATGAGCAGTTCTTC
.,TRBJ1-2,TRBV13,.,CASSSGPSSPDGYTF,TGTGCCAGCAGCTCGGGACCATCGTCACCTGATGGCTACACCTTC
.,TRBJ1-4,TRBV29-1,.,CSVGDDEKLFF,TGCAGCGTTGGAGATGATGAAAAACTGTTTTTT
many,TRBJ1-1,TRBV6-2/TRBV6-3,.,CASRYRVPMKNTEAFF,TGTGCCAGCAGGTACCGGGTCCCAATGAAGAACACTGAAGCTTTCTTT
.,TRBJ1-5,TRBV27,.,CASSLWAGSYQPQHF,TGTGCCAGCAGTTTATGGGCAGGGAGCTACCAGCCCCAGCATTTT
many,TRBJ1-2,TRBV20-1,.,CSATLQEGPYGYTF,TGCAGTGCTACTTTACAAGAAGGGCCCTATGGCTACACCTTC
many,TRBJ1-5,TRBV12-3/TRBV12-4,.,CASSLGALHSNQPQHF,TGTGCCAGCAGTTTAGGGGCCCTCCATAGCAATCAGCCCCAGCATTTT
many,TRBJ1-4,TRBV28,TRBD1,CASSYQPGQGKFPSEKLFF,TGTGCCAGCAGCTATCAACCGGGACAGGGCAAGTTTCCTAGCGAAAAACTGTTTTTT
few,TRBJ2-7,TRBV9,TRBD1,CASSAGTGGSYEQYF,TGTGCCAGCAGCGCAGGGACAGGGGGCTCCTACGAGCAGTACTTC
few,TRBJ2-2,TRBV29-1,TRBD2,CSVREGSTGELFF,TGCAGCGTTAGGGAGGGAAGCACCGGGGAGCTGTTTTTT
many,TRBJ2-1,TRBV6-1,TRBD1,CASRNRGKGEQFF,TGTGCCAGCAGAAACAGGGGAAAGGGTGAGCAGTTCTTC
many,TRBJ1-2,TRBV7-9,.,CASSSDRPYGYTF,TGTGCCAGCAGCTCGGACCGGCCCTATGGCTACACCTTC
many,TRBJ1-4,TRBV20-1,.,CSAREAGVVGNEKLFF,TGCAGTGCTAGAGAAGCAGGGGTGGTGGGGAATGAAAAACTGTTTTTT
.,TRBJ2-5,TRBV6-1,.,CASSEGNLQETQYF,TGTGCCAGCAGTGAAGGGAACCTCCAAGAGACCCAGTACTTC
many,TRBJ1-2,TRBV6-1,TRBD1,CASSWDRESYGYTF,TGTGCCAGCAGCTGGGACAGGGAATCGTATGGCTACACCTTC
.,TRBJ2-1,TRBV29-1,.,CSVWEGSEQFF,TGCAGCGTTTGGGAAGGTTCAGAGCAGTTCTTC
.,TRBJ2-1,TRBV3-1,TRBD2,CASSQSGLVMGNEQFF,TGTGCCAGCAGCCAGTCGGGACTAGTTATGGGCAATGAGCAGTTCTTC
few,TRBJ1-1,TRBV29-1,.,CSARRQNTEAFF,TGCAGCGCCCGCAGACAAAACACTGAAGCTTTCTTT
.,TRBJ2-3,TRBV2,.,CASRNTDTDTQYF,TGTGCCAGCAGGAACACGGATACAGATACGCAGTATTTT
many,TRBJ1-5,TRBV18,.,CASSSRDVGNQPQHF,TGTGCCAGCTCTTCCCGGGACGTGGGCAATCAGCCCCAGCATTTT
many,TRBJ1-5,TRBV6-2/TRBV6-3,TRBD1,CASRGPGQGSHQPQHF,TGTGCCAGCAGGGGACCGGGACAGGGAAGTCATCAGCCCCAGCATTTT